This T cell receptor beta chain was captured by sequencing in a study of T cell responses to AZD1222 COVID-19 vaccine. General observations from the study: Reports indicate that nearly half of spike-specific TCRs are directed at unmutated variant regions. The CD4 TCRs associated with vaccination extended across spike and predominated at 160-218 and 743-854. Among the donors, most were white British and more were female, and clonal diversity was possibly underestimated. Repertoires were obtained solely post-peak T cell response.

On this clone: Its cognate antigen is unknown.

Produced via immunoSEQ multiplex PCR; TCRdb's table is partial and in-frame only. The data show around 130,000 clones, more than 85% seen once. Trimming removed 0 bases at V and 7 bases at J, with 22 bases between. The CDR3 contains 16 residues. Per the germline V gene, CDR1 is GTSNPN and CDR2 is SVGIG (reference sequence). V is TRBV30 and J is TRBJ2-7, with D possibly being TRBD1 or TRBD2 (6 bases each). This sequence originates from an adult in good health. The source was peripheral blood, collected on day 0 of AZD1222 vaccination. The CDR3 coding sequence is TGTGCCTGGAGTGTACTTAAAGGGGGGCTCCGGGGTGAGCAGTACTTC. The encoded protein is CAWSVLKGGLRGEQYF.